This T cell receptor beta chain is drawn from a study of control samples from healthy donors and cancer patients. Clones were read by immunoSEQ multiplex PCR, and TCRdb kept only the in-frame ones, dropping some. Here the sample spans 150,000 to 160,000 clones, approximately 93% being singletons. The CDR3 has 15 amino acids. CDR1 is SGDLS, CDR2 YYNGEE, per germline. The V end lost 0 bases, the J end lost 10 bases, and 16 bases lay between the germline ends. This chain links TRBV9 with TRBJ2-2; maybe TRBD2 (5 bases). Input material: blood. The sequence derives from a man aged 40-49 years in good health. This CDR3 is CASSVARVGVKELFF. Written as DNA, the CDR3 is TGTGCCAGCAGCGTAGCAAGGGTCGGGGTTAAGGAGCTGTTTTTT.